One sample yielded the 9 T cell receptor beta chains listed below, sequenced in a study of cytomegalovirus exposure and HLA in healthy donors. Clones were read by immunoSEQ multiplex PCR, and TCRdb kept only the in-frame ones, dropping some. The repertoire holds 110,000 to 150,000 clones, with approximately 91% as singletons. Sequencing used PBMCs. All receptors come from a man between 18 and 29 years old in good health and CMV-seronegative.

This chain uses TRBV9 with TRBJ2-3, with TRBD1 identical over 8 bases. This CDR3 contains 17 residues. The V segment lost 3 bases and the J segment 0 bases; nucleotides outside the gene matches: 9. Germline assignment: CDR1 SGDLS and CDR2 YYNGEE. This CDR3 reads CASSDLRDRPSTDTQYF. The CDR3 nucleotides read TGTGCCAGCAGCGACCTTAGGGACAGGCCTAGCACAGATACGCAGTATTTT.

This chain connects TRBV14 to TRBJ2-7; 13 positions match TRBD2. The CDR3 loop spans 15 amino acids. CDR1 is SGHDN, CDR2 FVKESK, per germline. V dropped 4 bases and J dropped 2; count of bases not matched to a gene: 2. As DNA, the CDR3 is TGTGCCAGCAGCCCCGGACTAGCGGGGGCCTACGAGCAGTACTTC. It is translated as CASSPGLAGAYEQYF.

This chain joins TRBV7-2 and TRBJ2-7; TRBD1 agrees at 10 bases. Trimming took 4 bases from V and 3 from J; bases not matched to a gene: 6. Germline values: CDR1 SGHTA, CDR2 FQGNSA. The CDR3 extends over 15 amino acids. The CDR3 region has the DNA TGTGCCAGCAGCTATATCGGGGACAGGGGCTACGAGCAGTACGTC. Its translation: CASSYIGDRGYEQYV.

The CDR3 sequence is CASSIGRETGELFF. The CDR3 DNA reads TGTGCCAGTAGTATCGGTCGGGAAACCGGGGAGCTGTTTTTT. The genes are TRBV19 and TRBJ2-2, with D possibly matching TRBD2 (5 bases). Per germline, CDR1 LNHDA and CDR2 SQIVND (reference sequence). V lost 3 bases to trimming and J lost 5 bases, with 10 bases between them. CDR3 length: 14 amino acids.

J is TRBJ2-5 and V is TRBV4-3, with 10 bases aligning to TRBD1. The CDR3 spans 16 residues. Germline V gene data show CDR1 as LGHNA and CDR2 as YSLEER. V trimming: 1 base; J trimming: 4 bases; junction bases outside the gene matches: 6. In DNA, the CDR3 is TGCGCCAGCAGCCAAGGCAACCGGGACAGGGGAGAGACCCAGTACTTC. This codes for CASSQGNRDRGETQYF.

CDR3 coding DNA: TGTGCCAGCAGCCAATTCCCGGGACTAGCGGGGGGCCAGGAAGAGACCCAGTACTTC. Residues: CASSQFPGLAGGQEETQYF. The J gene is TRBJ2-5, the V gene TRBV4-2; 15 bases agree with TRBD2. Trimming removed 2 bases from V and 3 bases from J; junction bases left unmatched: 10. The CDR3 runs 19 residues. Germline-derived CDR1 and CDR2 are LGHNA and YNFKEQ.

V usage is TRBV5-1 and J usage is TRBJ1-1, with D unclear. Trimming cost V 4 bases and J 5 bases, with 12 bases left between them. The length of the CDR3 is 13 residues. The germline CDR1 and CDR2 sequences are SGHRS and YFSETQ. CDR3 nucleotide sequence: TGCGCCAGCAGCCACACCGGGGAAACTGAAGCTTTCTTT. It is translated as CASSHTGETEAFF.

The rearrangement joins TRBV2 to TRBJ1-2; D may be TRBD1 (6 bases). Trimming took off 6 bases at V and 4 bases at J, with 9 bases between the two ends. Germline values: CDR1 SNHLY, CDR2 FYNNEI. This CDR3 comprises 12 residues. CDR3 DNA: TGTGCCAGCAGGCAGGGGTCCTATGGCTACACCTTC. Residues: CASRQGSYGYTF.

This chain connects TRBV14 to TRBJ2-2, with TRBD2 identical over 10 bases. The CDR3 covers 16 residues. The junction had 2 bases not matched to a gene; V was cut back by 3 bases and J by 1 base. CDR1 and CDR2 (germline): SGHDN, FVKESK. Here the CDR3 DNA reads TGTGCCAGCAGCCATCGGACTAGCGGGAACACCGGGGAGCTGTTTTTT. It is translated as CASSHRTSGNTGELFF. Full variable domain (remainder filled in from reference TRBV14 and TRBJ2-2): EAGVTQFPSHSVIEKGQTVTLRCDPISGHDNLYWYRRVMGKEIKFLLHFVKESKQDESGMPNNRFLAERTGGTYSTLKVQPAELEDSGVYFCASSHRTSGNTGELFFGEGSRLTVL.